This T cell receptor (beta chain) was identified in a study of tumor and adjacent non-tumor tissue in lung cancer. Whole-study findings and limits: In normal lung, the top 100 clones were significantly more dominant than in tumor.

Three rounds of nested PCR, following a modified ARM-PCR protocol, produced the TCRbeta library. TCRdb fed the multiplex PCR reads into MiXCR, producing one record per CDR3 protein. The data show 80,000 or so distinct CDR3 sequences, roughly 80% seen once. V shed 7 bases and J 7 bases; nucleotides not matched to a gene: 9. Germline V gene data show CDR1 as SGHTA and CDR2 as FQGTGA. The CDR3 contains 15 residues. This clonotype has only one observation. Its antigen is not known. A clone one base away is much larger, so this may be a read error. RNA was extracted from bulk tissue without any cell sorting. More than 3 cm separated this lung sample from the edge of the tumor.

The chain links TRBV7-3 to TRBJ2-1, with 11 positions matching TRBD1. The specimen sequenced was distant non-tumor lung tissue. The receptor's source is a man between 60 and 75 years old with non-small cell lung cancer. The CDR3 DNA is TGTGCCAGCATCAATCCGGGACAGGGGGGGAATGAGCAGTTCTTC. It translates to CASINPGQGGNEQFF.